One T cell receptor (beta chain) is described in this entry. The CDR3 has 16 amino acids. V was cut by 4 bases and J by 1 base, with 14 bases left in between. CDR1 is LGHDT and CDR2 is YNNKEL in the germline V gene (reference sequence). The record originates from a study of blood T cell repertoires in COVID-19. For the study at large: The United States, Italy and Spain were the sources of the acute and convalescent COVID-19 samples.

Original processing methods: Estimation of nucleated cell counts relied on the amplification of reference gene primers. The assay was immunoSEQ multiplex PCR, and TCRdb's table has in-frame clones only and misses some. V and J calls and clone size follow that table, whereas D and trimming were derived from the DNA. Of hundreds of thousands of clones detected, approximately 84% appear once; the ten largest clones hold around a sixth. The TCR sequence derives from a man between 18 and 35 years old who had recovered from COVID-19. Sequenced: PBMCs or T cells enriched from blood (not recorded which). The V gene is TRBV3-1 (or the pseudogene TRBV3-2), the J gene TRBJ2-1; possibly TRBD1 for D (5 bases). The CDR3 reads CASSLLADTSYNEQFF. The CDR3 region has the DNA TGTGCCAGCAGCCTCTTGGCGGACACTTCCTACAATGAGCAGTTCTTC.